Listed below are T cell receptor beta chains from one sample, sequenced in a study of blood T cells in healthy people across ages. TCRdb re-called the 5' RACE reads through MiXCR, storing one row per CDR3 protein. Seen here are about 580,000 distinct CDR3 sequences, around half observed once, and the top ten hold 20% to 25%. The specimen was blood. The receptors come from a man older than 75 in good health. Both conserved end residues are part of each CDR3. The D gene is left open where the match is weak. The size of a clone is reported for some rows only, either as once, few or many, or as a class for expanded clones.

>NA|TRBJ2-1|TRBD1|TRBV7-2
TGTGCCAGCAGCTACAACAGGGGACATGAGCAGTTCTTC
CASSYNRGHEQFF
>NA|TRBJ2-7|NA|TRBV6-2/TRBV6-3
TGTGCCAGCCTGGACAGACTCTACGAGCAGTACTTC
CASLDRLYEQYF
>NA|TRBJ1-4|NA|TRBV2
TGTGCCAGCAGGCAGGACAGAAATAATGAAAAACTGTTTTTT
CASRQDRNNEKLFF
>few|TRBJ2-3|TRBD1|TRBV4-2
TGTGCCAGCAGCCAAGATGAGGGACAGAGCACAGATACGCAGTATTTT
CASSQDEGQSTDTQYF
>NA|TRBJ2-7|TRBD2|TRBV6-1
TGTGCCAGCAGTGAGGGACTAGGATCCTACGAGCAGTACTTC
CASSEGLGSYEQYF
>once|TRBJ2-1|NA|TRBV28
TGTGCCACCGTTGGGAGGCCCATTTTCAGGGAGCAGTTCTTC
CATVGRPIFREQFF
>few|TRBJ2-1|NA|TRBV3-1
TGTGCCAGCAGCCAAGAAGGATACTACGGCATCTACAATGAGCAGTTCTTC
CASSQEGYYGIYNEQFF
>once|TRBJ1-1|NA|TRBV20-1
TGCAGTGCTCCCCCCCACAGGGACCCGAACACTGAAGCTTTCTTT
CSAPPHRDPNTEAFF
>NA|TRBJ1-6|NA|TRBV13
TGTGCCAGCAGCCTGGGACGGCCTCACTCCTATAATTCACCCCTCCACTTT
CASSLGRPHSYNSPLHF
>NA|TRBJ1-2|NA|TRBV3-1
TGTGCCAGCAGCCAAGATCCAGGGAGGTATGGCTACACCTTC
CASSQDPGRYGYTF
>NA|TRBJ2-5|NA|TRBV11-2
TGTGCCAGCAGCTTACGGACAGAGACCCAGTACTTC
CASSLRTETQYF
>few|TRBJ2-7|TRBD1|TRBV6-2/TRBV6-3
TGTGCCAGCACCCCAGGGGGAAATCCCTACGAGCAGTACTTC
CASTPGGNPYEQYF
>NA|TRBJ2-1|TRBD2|TRBV24-1
TGTGCCACCAGTGATGGGGGACTAGCGGGAGGAACTTACAATGAGCAGTTCTTC
CATSDGGLAGGTYNEQFF
>NA|TRBJ2-3|NA|TRBV7-9
TGTGCCAGCAGCTTAGGGGACTCGCAGTATTTT
CASSLGDSQYF
>NA|TRBJ2-3|TRBD2|TRBV20-1
TGCAGTGCACCGAAGGGACTAGCGGGAGTCGCAGATACGCAGTATTTT
CSAPKGLAGVADTQYF
>NA|TRBJ2-5|TRBD1|TRBV7-2
TGTGCCAGCAGCATGGACAGGTTACGGAGCGACGGGCAAGAGACCCAGTACTTC
CASSMDRLRSDGQETQYF
>few|TRBJ2-1|NA|TRBV7-2
TGTGCCAGCAGGTATGACAGCTACAATGAGCAGTTCTTC
CASRYDSYNEQFF
>NA|TRBJ2-5|NA|TRBV20-1
TGCAGTGCTAGGCCCCCGGGCCGGAAAGAGACCCAGTACTTC
CSARPPGRKETQYF
>few|TRBJ1-5|NA|TRBV12-3/TRBV12-4
TGTGCCAGCAGTGCCGGGACAAATCAGCCCCAGCATTTT
CASSAGTNQPQHF
>NA|TRBJ2-1|NA|TRBV6-2/TRBV6-3
TGTGCCAGCAGCCCCGAAGGGCGCTCCTACAAGGAGCAGTTCTTC
CASSPEGRSYKEQFF
>NA|TRBJ1-1|NA|TRBV4-3
TGCGCCAGCAGCCAAGAGCCTGGTCGGAGGGGGGCCTCTGAAGCTTTCTTT
CASSQEPGRRGASEAFF
>NA|TRBJ2-7|NA|TRBV3-1
TGTGCCAGCAGCCGACAGCCTTCGTACTACGAGCAGTACTTC
CASSRQPSYYEQYF
>many|TRBJ1-4|NA|TRBV6-5
TGTGCCAGCAAAAGGGCCCGGTCAGAAAAACTGTTTTTT
CASKRARSEKLFF
>many|TRBJ2-5|TRBD2|TRBV7-9
TGTGCCAGCAGCTTGACTAGCGGGGTAAAAGAGACCCAGTACTTC
CASSLTSGVKETQYF
>few|TRBJ2-2|NA|TRBV6-6
TGTGCCAGCAGTTACAGGCAGGGGGGCACCGGGGAGCTGTTTTTT
CASSYRQGGTGELFF
>once|TRBJ2-5|NA|TRBV6-2/TRBV6-3
TGTGCCAGCAGCGGGACTCATGAGACCCAGTACTTC
CASSGTHETQYF
>NA|TRBJ2-3|TRBD2|TRBV7-2
TGTGCCAGCAGCCAAATAGCGGGAGGGCTCCCAGATACGCAGTATTTT
CASSQIAGGLPDTQYF